Following are 20 T cell receptor beta chains from one sample sequenced in a study of T cells in localized non-small cell lung cancer. Profiled with immunoSEQ multiplex PCR; TCRdb holds only in-frame clones, not every one. The table lists around 19,000 clones, around 87% of them singletons. The material sequenced was PBMCs, taken before any cancer treatment. Receptors originate from a man aged 40 to 75 with stage II squamous cell lung carcinoma.

This chain's CDR3 is CASRRVGTGELFF. The CDR3 nucleotides read TGTGCCAGTAGACGGGTCGGCACCGGGGAGCTGTTTTTT. V and J are TRBV19 and TRBJ2-2; D remains ambiguous. Germline assignment: CDR1 LNHDA and CDR2 SQIVND (reference sequence). The CDR3 runs 13 residues. V lost 6 bases and J lost 4, with 9 bases in between.

J is TRBJ1-1 and V is TRBV5-1; the match to TRBD1 covers 8 bases. The CDR3 spans 17 residues. V shed 0 bases and J 1 base; nucleotides not matched to a gene: 8. CDR1 and CDR2 (germline): SGHRS, YFSETQ. CDR3 sequence (DNA): TGCGCCAGCAGCTTGGCCGGGCAGGGGGCTGGGAACACTGAAGCTTTCTTT. As protein: CASSLAGQGAGNTEAFF.

This clone has just a few counts. This chain links TRBV7-6 with TRBJ1-3; D is uncertain. The CDR3 spans 11 residues. CDR1 is SGHVS, CDR2 FNYEAQ, per germline. Trimming removed 5 bases from V and 4 bases from J, with 3 bases in between. Here the CDR3 reads CASSQGNTIYF. The CDR3 bases are TGTGCCAGCAGCCAAGGAAACACCATATATTTT.

The chain joins TRBV4-2 to TRBJ2-1, with TRBD2 as a possible D gene (5 bases). Trimming took off 4 bases at V and 1 base at J, with 14 bases between the two ends. CDR3 length: 16 amino acids. The germline V gene encodes CDR1 LGHNA and CDR2 YNFKEQ. CDR3 bases: TGTGCCAGCAGCCCACGACCCGCGGGTTCCTACAATGAGCAGTTCTTC. Its translation: CASSPRPAGSYNEQFF.

The chain couples TRBV30 to TRBJ1-2; TRBD1 matches 8 bases. Germline V gene sequence: CDR1 GTSNPN, CDR2 SVGIG (reference sequence). Trimming at V came to 0 bases and at J to 2 bases, leaving 2 bases not matched to a gene. This CDR3 is 14 amino acids long. This CDR3 reads CAWSVGTGNYGYTF. CDR3 nucleotide sequence: TGTGCCTGGAGTGTCGGGACAGGAAACTATGGCTACACCTTC.

The chain couples TRBV6-5 to TRBJ1-1; D is possibly TRBD1 (5 bases). Trimming cost V 2 bases and J 4 bases, with 8 bases left between them. Germline V lookup: CDR1 MNHEY, CDR2 SVGAGI. This CDR3 spans 13 amino acids. CDR3 bases: TGTGCCAGCAGTTACGGGGGGGTCACTGAAGCTTTCTTT. Translation: CASSYGGVTEAFF.

This clone has a handful of counts. V usage is TRBV7-8 and J usage is TRBJ2-1, with D unresolved. The V end lost 5 bases, the J end lost 8 bases, and 13 bases lay between the germline ends. From germline, CDR1 is SGHVS and CDR2 FQNEAQ. This CDR3 contains 13 residues. CDR3 DNA: TGTGCCAGCAGCGCGCCACGAGGCGATGAGCAGTTCTTC. Protein: CASSAPRGDEQFF.

The chain joins TRBV28 to TRBJ1-4; D is unresolved. CDR3 length: 12 residues. The germline V and J ends were trimmed by 5 bases and 10 bases, with 11 bases remaining between them. Germline V gene lookup returns CDR1 MDHEN and CDR2 SYDVKM. CDR3 sequence (DNA): TGTGCCAGCAGTAGCGCGGAGGGAAAACTGTTTTTT. It codes for CASSSAEGKLFF. The full variable domain, in which reference TRBV28 and TRBJ1-4 provide the parts outside the CDR3, is DVKVTQSSRYLVKRTGEKVFLECVQDMDHENMFWYRQDPGLGLRLIYFSYDVKMKEKGDIPEGYSVSREKKERFSLILESASTNQTSMYLCASSSAEGKLFFGSGTQLSVL.

The chain employs TRBV18 and TRBJ2-7, with 9 positions matching TRBD2. The CDR3 has 15 residues. V lost 6 bases to trimming and J lost 4 bases; unmatched junction nucleotides: 10. Looked up from germline, CDR1 is KGHSH and CDR2 is LQKENI. This chain's CDR3 is CASSPTSGRTYEQYF. The CDR3 DNA reads TGTGCCAGCTCCCCGACTAGCGGAAGGACTTACGAGCAGTACTTC.

The chain recombines TRBV5-6 with TRBJ2-5; D not certain. The CDR3 extends over 15 amino acids. The germline gives CDR1 SGHDT, CDR2 YYEEEE. V was shortened by 3 bases and J by 2 bases, with 14 bases between the two germline ends. The CDR3 DNA reads TGTGCCAGCAGCTACCCGGCCCAAAGACAAGAGACCCAGTACTTC. Translated: CASSYPAQRQETQYF. The full variable domain, its missing parts supplied by reference TRBV5-6 and TRBJ2-5, is DAGVTQSPTHLIKTRGQQVTLRCSPKSGHDTVSWYQQALGQGPQFIFQYYEEEERQRGNFPDRFSGHQFPNYSSELNVNALLLGDSALYLCASSYPAQRQETQYFGPGTRLLVL.

This clone was detected only once. The V call is TRBV6-1, the J call TRBJ2-5; tentatively, D is TRBD1 or TRBD2 (5 bases each). The germline gives CDR1 MNHNS, CDR2 SASEGT. This CDR3 has 11 residues. The V and J ends lost 3 bases and 14 bases respectively, with 13 bases between them. DNA of the CDR3: TGTGCCAGCAGTGAGGGGGTTTCCATTTACTTC. The encoded protein is CASSEGVSIYF.

J is TRBJ1-2 and V is TRBV5-1; TRBD1 might be the D (5 bases). The CDR3 consists of 15 residues. V shed 1 base and J shed 2 bases, with 12 bases lying between them. The germline CDR1 and CDR2 sequences are SGHRS and YFSETQ. DNA for the CDR3: TGCGCCAGCAGCTTGAGTCCGGGGGAGAACTATGGCTACACCTTC. Translated, it gives CASSLSPGENYGYTF.

This clone has a single count. The rearrangement links TRBV6-4 to TRBJ2-1, with D unresolved. The CDR3 is 16 amino acids. Germline CDR1 reads MRHNA; CDR2 reads SNTAGT. Trimming took 2 bases from V and 1 from J, leaving 12 bases between them. The CDR3, as DNA: TGTGCCAGCAGTGACCCGGCCACCTTATCCTACAATGAGCAGTTCTTC. The encoded protein is CASSDPATLSYNEQFF.

This chain uses TRBV11-3 with TRBJ2-5, with TRBD2 identical over 13 bases. The J segment lost 5 bases and the V segment lost 4 bases, leaving 4 bases of the junction unmatched. CDR3 length: 15 amino acids. In germline, CDR1 is SGHNT, CDR2 YENEEA. CDR3 sequence: CASSSGLAGVETQYF. CDR3 bases: TGTGCCAGCAGCTCCGGACTAGCGGGAGTCGAGACCCAGTACTTC.

This clone was recorded a few times. This sequence joins TRBV18 and TRBJ1-1; 7 bases map to TRBD1. The germline CDR1 and CDR2 sequences are KGHSH and LQKENI. Unmatched junction bases numbered 2, after V lost 3 bases and J lost 4 bases. The CDR3 is 13 residues long. In DNA, the CDR3 is TGTGCCAGCTCACCTTGGGACAGCACTGAAGCTTTCTTT. Translated, it gives CASSPWDSTEAFF.

In its sample, this clone was seen once. The chain uses TRBV7-3 and TRBJ1-1; possibly TRBD1 for D (5 bases). This CDR3 comprises 13 residues. Per germline, CDR1 SGHTA and CDR2 FQGTGA. The V gene lost 3 bases and the J gene lost 8 bases, with 13 bases spanning the gap. CDR3 DNA sequence: TGTGCCAGCAGCTTCCGAACCCGGGACGAAGCTTTCTTT. Amino acids: CASSFRTRDEAFF.

The V gene is TRBV29-1, the J gene TRBJ2-7, with 11 positions matching TRBD2. The germline V gene has CDR1 SQVTM and CDR2 ANQGSEA. J lost 5 bases, V lost 3 bases, and 6 bases had no gene match. The CDR3 is made up of 14 amino acids. CDR3 protein: CSVELAGGRDEQYF. As DNA, the CDR3 is TGCAGCGTTGAGTTAGCGGGAGGGCGGGACGAGCAGTACTTC.

This sequence joins TRBV5-1 and TRBJ2-1, with D possibly matching TRBD2 (5 bases). This CDR3 comprises 16 residues. Germline values: CDR1 SGHRS, CDR2 YFSETQ. V was pared by 0 bases and J by 5 bases, with 15 bases between. The CDR3 here is CASSLVSGYVHNEQFF. CDR3 DNA: TGCGCCAGCAGCTTGGTTTCGGGATACGTACACAATGAGCAGTTCTTC.

This chain connects TRBV2 to TRBJ2-3, with D possibly matching TRBD2 (5 bases). CDR1 SNHLY and CDR2 FYNNEI come from the germline V gene. The V gene lost 6 bases and the J gene lost 5 bases, with 6 bases spanning the gap. The CDR3 runs 11 residues. The CDR3: CASRREDTQYF. As DNA, the CDR3 is TGTGCCAGCAGGAGGGAAGATACGCAGTATTTT.

This chain uses TRBV7-2 with TRBJ2-5; possibly TRBD2 for D (6 bases). CDR3 length: 13 amino acids. The V end was cut by 2 bases, the J end by 4 bases, with 8 bases between. The V gene's germline CDR1 is SGHTA and CDR2 FQGNSA. In DNA, the CDR3 is TGTGCCAGCAGCTTATCCGGGAGAGAGACCCAGTACTTC. Translation gives CASSLSGRETQYF.